This passage covers 32 T cell receptor beta chains from one sample sequenced in a study of regulatory T cells in long-lasting Graves disease. Relying on iRepertoire HTBI primers and Arm-PCR of CDR3 regions, the team built TCR beta libraries. TCRdb reanalysed the multiplex PCR reads using MiXCR and keeps one entry per CDR3 protein. Of 600,000 to 850,000 distinct CDR3 sequences listed, about 32% are singletons. Noted time point: persistent/refractory GD, antithyroid drugs over 5 years with positive TRAb. PBMC RNA served as the TCR library source. The sample consisted of peripheral blood mononuclear cells (PBMCs), taken when the disease was refractory, from a patient treated with antithyroid drugs. Receptors originate from a female donor with Graves disease.

Comments on this clonotype: This may be a read error, as it is one base from a much larger clone. The V gene is TRBV27, the J gene TRBJ2-7; maybe TRBD2 (7 bases). The CDR3 loop spans 15 amino acids. Germline V gene sequence: CDR1 MNHEY, CDR2 SMNVEV (reference sequence). Trimming left V 6 bases short and J 3 bases short, with 18 bases between. The CDR3 sequence is CASRGAAGALYEQYF. CDR3 sequence (DNA): TGTGCCAGCAGGGGGGCGGCGGGAGCTCTCTACGAGCAGTACTTC.

The rearrangement uses TRBV19 and TRBJ1-5; 7 bases line up with TRBD1. This CDR3 spans 15 amino acids. CDR1 and CDR2 (germline): LNHDA, SQIVND (reference sequence). J was trimmed by 1 base and V by 7 bases; bases with no gene match: 7. Here the CDR3 DNA reads TGTGCCAGTACCTTCCTGGGACAGAGCAATCAGCCCCAGCATTTT. It yields the protein CASTFLGQSNQPQHF.

The chain recombines TRBV5-5 with TRBJ1-5, with TRBD1 matching 7 bases. V trimming: 4 bases; J trimming: 3 bases; junction bases outside the gene matches: 16. Germline values: CDR1 SGHKS, CDR2 YYEKEE (reference sequence). The CDR3 has 18 residues. CDR3 in DNA: TGTGCCAGCAGCCTGGCGGGGCAGGGGGAAAACTCCAATCAGCCCCAGCATTTT. This translates into CASSLAGQGENSNQPQHF.

This clonotype was detected only a few times. V usage is TRBV6-2 or TRBV6-3 and J usage is TRBJ1-1, with 7 bases aligning to TRBD1. Germline CDR1 MNHEY, CDR2 SVGEGT. Trimming at V came to 0 bases and at J to 4 bases, leaving 5 bases not matched to a gene. The CDR3 is 15 amino acids. CDR3 DNA sequence: TGTGCCAGCAGTTACTCGCAGGGGGGGTTCACTGAAGCTTTCTTT. Its translation: CASSYSQGGFTEAFF.

The chain combines TRBV20-1 with TRBJ2-7; no reliable D call. Germline lookup yields CDR1 DFQATT and CDR2 SNEGSKA (reference sequence). Trimming stripped 2 bases from V and 6 bases from J, with 20 bases between. This CDR3 has 15 amino acids. In nucleotides, the CDR3 is TGCAGTGCTAGATCCTGGGTTGCCGGCTACCGCGAGCAGTACTTC. It yields the protein CSARSWVAGYREQYF.

The chain combines TRBV11-2 with TRBJ2-1; the match to TRBD2 covers 8 bases. Per germline, CDR1 SGHAT and CDR2 FQNNGV. V lost 1 base and J lost 10; bases outside the gene matches: 6. CDR3 size: 14 residues. CDR3 nucleotide sequence: TGTGCCAGCAGCTTAGCCCCGGGGGGGAGGGAGCAGTTCTTC. As protein: CASSLAPGGREQFF. Together with reference TRBV11-2 and TRBJ2-1, the CDR3 gives the full variable domain: EAGVAQSPRYKIIEKRQSVAFWCNPISGHATLYWYQQILGQGPKLLIQFQNNGVVDDSQLPKDRFSAERLKGVDSTLKIQPAKLEDSAVYLCASSLAPGGREQFFGPGTRLTVL.

Note on this clonotype: This may stem from a read error, because a much larger clone lies one nucleotide away. The chain has TRBV6-1 and TRBJ2-5, with D possibly TRBD2 on 6 matching bases. With 7 bases removed from V and 5 bases from J, the gap between germline ends came to 20 bases. From germline, CDR1 is MNHNS and CDR2 SASEGT. CDR3 size: 15 residues. The CDR3 region is CASILSWRAWETQYF. The CDR3 nucleotides read TGTGCCAGCATTCTTAGCTGGAGGGCCTGGGAGACCCAGTACTTC.

In its sample, this clonotype was seen a few times. The chain joins TRBV2 to TRBJ2-4; 7 bases match TRBD2. J lost 8 bases, V lost 3 bases, and 7 bases had no gene match. CDR1 is SNHLY and CDR2 is FYNNEI in the germline V gene. The CDR3 runs to 14 residues. The CDR3, as DNA: TGTGCCAGCAGTGAGGGGGGGTCCGCGGACATTCAGTACTTC. Translated: CASSEGGSADIQYF.

With respect to this clonotype: With a much larger clone just one base away, this may be a read error. The chain joins TRBV6-2 or TRBV6-3 to TRBJ1-1; 7 bases are shared with TRBD1. This CDR3 is built from 16 residues. CDR1 MNHEY and CDR2 SVGEGT come from the germline V gene. CDR3 nucleotide sequence: TGTGCCGGCAGTAGAGACAGGGCTGGGGTGGACACTGAAGCTTTCTTT. Protein: CAGSRDRAGVDTEAFF.

The chain joins TRBV4-1 to TRBJ1-2; D is unclear. Germline CDR1 reads MGHRA; CDR2 reads YSYEKL. The CDR3 sequence is 11 residues long. V gave up 2 bases and J gave up 7 bases, with 5 bases separating them. CDR3 nucleotide sequence: TGCGCCAGCAGCCAAAACGTTGGCTACACCTTC. Protein: CASSQNVGYTF.

V usage is TRBV28 and J usage is TRBJ2-2; 10 bases are shared with TRBD1. The germline gives CDR1 MDHEN, CDR2 SYDVKM. The CDR3 is 15 amino acids. Unmatched junction bases numbered 7, after V lost 6 bases and J lost 6 bases. CDR3 protein: CASRGPGTGAGELFF. The DNA for the CDR3 is TGTGCCAGCAGGGGTCCCGGGACAGGGGCCGGGGAGCTGTTTTTT.

The rearrangement links TRBV19 to TRBJ1-1; D perhaps matches TRBD1 (5 bases). The germline CDR1 and CDR2 sequences are LNHDA and SQIVND (reference sequence). This CDR3 contains 15 residues. V was shortened by 4 bases and J by 2 bases, with 14 bases between the two germline ends. The CDR3 region is CASSNPSGVNTEAFF. The CDR3 bases are TGTGCCAGTAGTAATCCTTCGGGGGTAAACACTGAAGCTTTCTTT.

This clonotype has a handful of counts. The chain couples TRBV11-2 to TRBJ1-1, with a possible D match to TRBD1 (6 bases). Trimming cost V 5 bases and J 0 bases, with 13 bases left between them. Germline CDR1 is SGHAT and CDR2 is FQNNGV. This CDR3 is 15 amino acids long. The CDR3 DNA follows: TGTGCCAGCAGCCCCATGCCAGGGGTGAACACTGAAGCTTTCTTT. This codes for CASSPMPGVNTEAFF.

The chain links TRBV20-1 to TRBJ1-1, with TRBD1 as a possible D gene (5 bases). The CDR3 runs 13 residues. Germline V CDR1 and CDR2: DFQATT, SNEGSKA (reference sequence). The V end lost 3 bases, the J end lost 4 bases, and 12 bases lay between the germline ends. CDR3 protein: CSASPLGGTEAFF. The CDR3 DNA follows: TGCAGTGCTAGCCCCTTGGGGGGCACTGAAGCTTTCTTT.

In this sample, this clonotype turned up many times. The V gene is TRBV2, the J gene TRBJ1-4; D is uncertain. Per germline, CDR1 SNHLY and CDR2 FYNNEI. The germline V and J ends were trimmed by 5 bases and 7 bases, with 17 bases remaining between them. This CDR3 region has 15 residues. Here the CDR3 reads CASSPFYGRSEKLFF. The CDR3 nucleotides read TGTGCCAGCAGTCCCTTCTACGGGCGGAGTGAAAAACTGTTTTTT.

This chain links TRBV7-3 with TRBJ2-4; 7 bases are shared with TRBD1. The germline V gene has CDR1 SGHTA and CDR2 FQGTGA. Trimming removed 5 bases from V and 15 bases from J; junction bases left unmatched: 7. The CDR3 is 11 amino acids. Here the CDR3 reads CASSPLRDRYF. In nucleotides, the CDR3 is TGTGCCAGCAGCCCCCTACGGGACAGGTACTTC.

This clonotype turned up a few times. This chain uses TRBV7-2 with TRBJ1-5; the D gene is possibly TRBD1 (5 bases). CDR3 length equals 14 residues. Germline V gene sequence: CDR1 SGHTA, CDR2 FQGNSA. V lost 0 bases to trimming and J lost 5 bases, with 8 bases between them. The CDR3 DNA sequence: TGTGCCAGCAGCTTAGCAGGGGACCATCAGCCCCAGCATTTT. It specifies CASSLAGDHQPQHF.

This CDR3 reads CASSLEGVMGELFF. DNA of the CDR3: TGCGCCAGCAGCCTAGAGGGGGTGATGGGGGAGCTGTTTTTT. The chain employs TRBV4-1 and TRBJ2-2; perhaps TRBD1 as D (6 bases). Germline V gives CDR1 MGHRA, CDR2 YSYEKL. This CDR3 has 14 amino acids. V lost 4 bases and J 8 bases, leaving 14 bases between the germline ends.

V usage is TRBV18 and J usage is TRBJ1-1; TRBD1 might be the D (5 bases). There are 14 residues in the CDR3. Germline V CDR1 and CDR2: KGHSH, LQKENI. V dropped 1 base and J dropped 3 bases, with 9 bases sitting between them. Here the CDR3 DNA reads TGTGCCAGCTCACCACGCAGGGATTACACTGAAGCTTTCTTT. Its protein product is CASSPRRDYTEAFF.

The rearrangement links TRBV27 to TRBJ2-5; TRBD1 might be the D (6 bases). The CDR3 covers 15 residues. Germline-derived CDR1 and CDR2 are MNHEY and SMNVEV (reference sequence). Trimming took 0 bases from V and 5 from J, leaving 13 bases between them. CDR3 DNA: TGTGCCAGCAGTTTATCCCAGGGGCTGATTGAGACCCAGTACTTC. Translation: CASSLSQGLIETQYF.

This clonotype was picked up many times. V gene TRBV6-1 combines with J gene TRBJ1-1; D call uncertain. This CDR3 has 13 amino acids. The V end lost 11 bases, the J end lost 0 bases, and 13 bases lay between the germline ends. Germline V gene sequence: CDR1 MNHNS, CDR2 SASEGT. The CDR3 loop is CAGRQRLNTEAFF. CDR3 nucleotide sequence: TGTGCCGGCCGGCAGCGCCTGAACACTGAAGCTTTCTTT.

With regard to this clonotype: A much larger clonotype is one base distant, so this may be a read error. V gene TRBV6-2 or TRBV6-3 combines with J gene TRBJ1-5, with a tentative D call TRBD1 (5 bases). This CDR3 is built from 15 residues. Trimming took off 7 bases at V and 1 base at J, with 14 bases between the two ends. Germline CDR1 reads MNHEY; CDR2 reads SVGEGT. This CDR3 is CASMEAGMSNQPQHF. In nucleotides, the CDR3 is TGTGCCAGCATGGAGGCAGGGATGAGCAATCAGCCCCAGCATTTT.

The chain carries TRBV5-1 and TRBJ1-5; 7 bases are shared with TRBD1. Germline trimming cut 5 bases from V and 0 bases from J; bases unmatched to any gene: 5. This CDR3 spans 15 amino acids. The germline CDR1 and CDR2 sequences are SGHRS and YFSETQ. The CDR3 DNA follows: TGCGCCAGCAGATTAACAGGGGATAGCAATCAGCCCCAGCATTTT. Protein product: CASRLTGDSNQPQHF. The variable domain in full, completed from reference TRBV5-1 and TRBJ1-5, reads KAGVTQTPRYLIKTRGQQVTLSCSPISGHRSVSWYQQTPGQGLQFLFEYFSETQRNKGNFPGRFSGRQFSNSRSEMNVSTLELGDSALYLCASRLTGDSNQPQHFGDGTRLSIL.

The chain recombines TRBV5-5 with TRBJ1-1; tentatively, D is TRBD1 (5 bases). This CDR3 comprises 16 residues. V lost 3 bases and J 4 bases, leaving 19 bases between the germline ends. Germline V lookup: CDR1 SGHKS, CDR2 YYEKEE (reference sequence). The CDR3: CASSSSSLGVRTEAFF. The CDR3 DNA reads TGTGCCAGCAGCTCGTCCAGCTTGGGGGTCCGCACTGAAGCTTTCTTT.

In this sample, this clonotype turned up a few times. The chain is built from TRBV2 and TRBJ2-2; no reliable D call. This CDR3 has 13 residues. The germline V and J ends were trimmed by 4 bases and 5 bases, with 8 bases remaining between them. Germline V gene sequence: CDR1 SNHLY, CDR2 FYNNEI. CDR3 DNA sequence: TGTGCCAGCAGTGTACTCCGTACCGGGGAGCTGTTTTTT. Its translation is CASSVLRTGELFF.

On this clonotype: This likely comes from a read error, as the CDR3 has no conserved phenylalanine or tryptophan at its end. This chain joins TRBV19 and TRBJ1-1, with a possible D match to TRBD1 (5 bases). The germline V gene encodes CDR1 LNHDA and CDR2 SQIVND (reference sequence). The CDR3 is made up of 14 amino acids. Trimming pared 5 bases from V and 2 bases from J, leaving 12 bases between. This chain's CDR3 is CASSVQGLNTEAFL. CDR3 DNA: TGTGCCAGTAGTGTCCAGGGCCTTAACACTGAAGCTTTCCTT.

This clonotype was counted a few times. The DNA for the CDR3 is TGTGCCAGCAGCTCCGGACTAGCGGCTTCGGGGGGATTTCAAGAGACCCAGTACTTC. Its protein product is CASSSGLAASGGFQETQYF. The chain combines TRBV7-3 with TRBJ2-5; TRBD2 matches at 10 bases. V was pared by 4 bases and J by 2 bases, with 16 bases of the junction left unmatched. CDR3 size: 19 residues. Germline V lookup: CDR1 SGHTA, CDR2 FQGTGA.

In this sample, this clonotype turned up a few times. The chain couples TRBV5-6 to TRBJ1-2, with no clear D. CDR3 length: 11 amino acids. Deletions cut 6 bases from V and 0 bases from J, with 3 bases between. CDR1 and CDR2 from the germline V gene are SGHDT and YYEEEE. CDR3 residues: CASNSNYGYTF. The CDR3 DNA reads as TGTGCCAGCAACTCTAACTATGGCTACACCTTC.

The rearrangement uses TRBV29-1 and TRBJ2-2, with 15 bases matching TRBD2. Germline V CDR1 and CDR2: SQVTM, ANQGSEA. The trim removed 4 bases at V and 4 bases at J, leaving 4 bases unmatched. This CDR3 region has 16 residues. The CDR3 DNA follows: TGCAGCGTTGGGACTAGCGGGAGGGCGGTCACCGGGGAGCTGTTTTTT. It specifies CSVGTSGRAVTGELFF.

V usage is TRBV7-2 and J usage is TRBJ2-7; D call uncertain. Germline CDR1 reads SGHTA; CDR2 reads FQGNSA. V lost 3 bases and J 0 bases, leaving 12 bases between the germline ends. The CDR3 runs to 15 residues. CDR3 protein: CASSLEPTPSYEQYF. For the CDR3, the DNA is TGTGCCAGCAGCTTGGAACCGACCCCCTCCTACGAGCAGTACTTC. Using reference TRBV7-2 and TRBJ2-7 for the parts outside the CDR3, the full variable domain is GAGVSQSPSNKVTEKGKDVELRCDPISGHTALYWYRQSLGQGLEFLIYFQGNSAPDKSGLPSDRFSAERTGGSVSTLTIQRTQQEDSAVYLCASSLEPTPSYEQYFGPGTRLTVT.

This clonotype was seen a single time. A read error may explain this, as a much larger clone is one base away. The V call is TRBV19, the J call TRBJ2-7; TRBD2 agrees at 14 bases. This CDR3 has 16 amino acids. Germline loops: CDR1 LNHDA, CDR2 SQIVND (reference sequence). This CDR3 reads CASSVGLAGGMYEQCF. CDR3 in DNA: TGTGCCAGTAGTGTTGGACTAGCGGGAGGCATGTACGAGCAGTGCTTC.

This clonotype was counted at least ten times. This chain joins TRBV28 and TRBJ1-1, with TRBD1 matching 9 bases. After removal of 3 bases from V and 3 bases from J, the junction contained 8 bases not matched to a gene. Germline V gene sequence: CDR1 MDHEN, CDR2 SYDVKM. CDR3 length: 16 residues. The CDR3: CASSFGTGYGDTEAFF. CDR3 bases: TGTGCCAGCAGTTTCGGGACAGGGTATGGGGACACTGAAGCTTTCTTT.